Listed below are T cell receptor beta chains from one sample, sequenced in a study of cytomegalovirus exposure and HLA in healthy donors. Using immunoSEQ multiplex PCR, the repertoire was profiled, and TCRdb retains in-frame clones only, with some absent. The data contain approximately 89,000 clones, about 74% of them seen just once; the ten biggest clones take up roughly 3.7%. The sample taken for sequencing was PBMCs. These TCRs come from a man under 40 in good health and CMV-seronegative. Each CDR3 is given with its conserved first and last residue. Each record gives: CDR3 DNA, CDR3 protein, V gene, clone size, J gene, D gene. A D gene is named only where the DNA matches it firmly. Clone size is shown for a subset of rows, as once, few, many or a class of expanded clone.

TGTGCCAGCAGAGAACAGGGCACAGATACGCAGTATTTT CASREQGTDTQYF TRBV28 - TRBJ2-3 -
TGTGCCATCAGTGAGTATACAGGGGACGATGAGCAGTTCTTC CAISEYTGDDEQFF TRBV10-3 once TRBJ2-1 TRBD1
TGTGCCAGCAGTCCATGGGGACAGCCTACAGATACGCAGTATTTT CASSPWGQPTDTQYF TRBV27 - TRBJ2-3 TRBD1
TGTGCCAGTACCGACCACAGTGTTCCTATGAACACTGAAGCTTTCTTT CASTDHSVPMNTEAFF TRBV19 - TRBJ1-1 -
TGCGCCAGCAGCTTGGGTACGGGAGGGCCCGAGCAGTACTTC CASSLGTGGPEQYF TRBV5-1 - TRBJ2-7 TRBD2
TGTGCCAGCAGCCCGCTAGCGGGATACTACAATGAGCAGTTCTTC CASSPLAGYYNEQFF TRBV7-2 - TRBJ2-1 TRBD2
TGTGCCAGCAGCGCGTCGAGGCGAGGGAATTCACCCCTCCACTTT CASSASRRGNSPLHF TRBV7-2 - TRBJ1-6 -
TGTGCCAGTCACCGGGACAGGGGCAATGGCTACACCTTC CASHRDRGNGYTF TRBV28 - TRBJ1-2 TRBD1
TGTGCCAGCAGCCGCCGACAGGGGGCTATGAACACTGAAGCTTTCTTT CASSRRQGAMNTEAFF TRBV16 - TRBJ1-1 TRBD1
TGTGCCAGCAGTTACGGAGTGAGCAAGACTAACTATGGCTACACCTTC CASSYGVSKTNYGYTF TRBV6-5 - TRBJ1-2 -